This paragraph covers one TCR beta chain sequence. With TRAV- and TRBV-specific primers, first-strand cDNA was made, covering the alpha and beta chains. A roughly 19-cycle PCR with a constant-region primer and V-primer adapter amplified TCRs. TCRdb reanalysed the reads using MiXCR and keeps one entry per CDR3 protein. The table includes approximately 13,000 distinct CDR3 sequences, approximately 57% detected once. This record comes from a study of low-dose radiotherapy and immunotherapy resistance in tumors. It was nivolumab, ipilimumab, aspirin, low-dose cyclophosphamide and low-dose radiotherapy that donors received. The CDR3 has 14 amino acids. Per the germline V gene, CDR1 is SQVTM and CDR2 is ANQGSEA. V was clipped by 7 bases and J by 6 bases; unmatched bases: 12.

This sequence originates from a human donor with advanced metastatic prostate, ovarian, gallbladder or colorectal cancer (not recorded which). This table probably holds off-target reads from a library built for another chain. The V call is TRBV29-1, the J call TRBJ1-1, with 9 bases lining up with TRBD1. CDR3 DNA: TGCAGCGACAATACCGGCCGGGACAGGGCTGAAGCTTTCTTT. Protein sequence: CSDNTGRDRAEAFF.